This T cell receptor (beta chain) is from a study of Ad26.COV2.S vaccination and SARS-CoV-2 variants. Germline assignment: CDR1 SEHNR and CDR2 FQNEAQ (reference sequence). This CDR3 is 14 amino acids long. The V gene lost 5 bases and the J gene lost 6 bases, with 16 bases spanning the gap. Data came from immunoSEQ multiplex PCR; TCRdb stores just in-frame clones and leaves some out. The sample contains 85,000 to 95,000 clones, under 90% of which appear only once. This rearrangement joins TRBV7-9 to TRBJ1-1; D may be TRBD1 (6 bases). The TCR sequence derives from a human donor who had recovered from COVID-19. The input for sequencing was peripheral blood, taken after recovery from COVID-19. Here the CDR3 DNA reads TGTGCCAGCAGCCTCCACAGGGTTGGCGCTGAAGCTTTCTTT. This codes for CASSLHRVGAEAFF. The whole variable domain, filled in from reference TRBV7-9 and TRBJ1-1, reads DTGVSQNPRHKITKRGQNVTFRCDPISEHNRLYWYRQTLGQGPEFLTYFQNEAQLEKSRLLSDRFSAERPKGSFSTLEIQRTEQGDSAMYLCASSLHRVGAEAFFGQGTRLTVV.